This T cell receptor beta chain was observed in a study of cytomegalovirus exposure and HLA in healthy donors. The study's findings and limits: The study dropped some indistinguishable V segments, TRBV6-2 and TRBV6-3 among them.

Details on this clone: Its antigen is still unknown.

In the PCR, 60 Vbeta and 13 Jbeta primers were used. Profiling relied on immunoSEQ multiplex PCR, and the TCRdb table lists in-frame clones only, not all of them. The sample yields approximately 190,000 clones, of which the top ten take up approximately 0.74%. The donors (healthy individuals) were bone marrow donors. V lost 5 bases to trimming and J lost 3 bases, with 11 bases between them. CDR1 and CDR2 from the germline V gene are LNHDA and SQIVND (reference sequence). This CDR3 contains 13 residues. Sequencing input: PBMCs. The rearrangement uses TRBV19 and TRBJ2-7; tentative D call: TRBD1 (5 bases). This TCR was recovered from a boy aged 5 to 17 in good health and CMV-seronegative. The DNA for the CDR3 is TGTGCCAGTAGTCAGGGCGGTGACTACGAGCAGTACTTC. Protein: CASSQGGDYEQYF.